This T cell receptor (beta chain) was observed in a study of shared clonotypes between healthy human individuals. Background on the study: Researchers drew samples from two women and a few men aged 18 to 49. Three CD4 naive, three CD4 memory, two CD8 naive and one CD8 memory plate were used per donor.

Assay execution took place at the deep level. Sequenced by immunoSEQ multiplex PCR; TCRdb stores in-frame clones only, minus some. This sample yields millions of clones, of which 90% to 95% are seen a single time; roughly 0.13% belongs to the top ten. The sample taken for sequencing was naive CD4+ T cells sorted from blood. Indicated subset: CD45RA+ positively selected. The source is a man between 18 and 35 years old in good health.

The CDR3 sequence is CAWSGGLMYEQYF. Here the CDR3 DNA reads TGTGCCTGGAGTGGGGGTTTAATGTACGAGCAGTACTTC. The V call is TRBV30, the J call TRBJ2-7; D unresolved. Germline loops: CDR1 GTSNPN, CDR2 SVGIG (reference sequence). CDR3 length: 13 residues. V lost 1 base to trimming and J lost 4 bases, with 11 bases between them.